The subject of this entry is one T cell receptor beta chain. Only in-frame clones appear in the TCRdb table, and some are missing; sequencing was by immunoSEQ multiplex PCR. The table lists 65,000 to 85,000 clones, around 92% of them singletons. Germline-derived CDR1 and CDR2 are SGHTA and FQGNSA. CDR3 length: 13 residues. The V gene lost 3 bases and the J gene lost 4 bases, with 9 bases spanning the gap. The sample belongs to a study of T cell changes during pregnancy in multiple sclerosis. This receptor was identified in a female donor with multiple sclerosis, enrolled in a pregnancy study. The chain combines TRBV7-2 with TRBJ1-1, with D perhaps matching TRBD1 (5 bases). The sample consisted of peripheral blood, taken after pregnancy. This CDR3 reads CASSFWGGTEAFF. CDR3 coding DNA: TGTGCCAGCAGCTTTTGGGGGGGCACTGAAGCTTTCTTT.